Below are 13 T cell receptor beta chains sequenced from a single sample in a study of technical replicates of blood from a handful of donors. TCRdb's table, derived via immunoSEQ multiplex PCR, lists solely in-frame clones and lacks some. The sample contains about 88,000 clones, roughly 90% of which appear only once. The material sequenced was T cells isolated from PBMCs. Receptor source: a human donor in good health.

This clone was observed once. This sequence joins TRBV27 and TRBJ2-5; maybe TRBD1 (5 bases). From germline, CDR1 is MNHEY and CDR2 SMNVEV (reference sequence). Deletions cut 2 bases from V and 4 bases from J, with 11 bases between. The CDR3 runs 14 residues. CDR3 DNA sequence: TGTGCCAGCAGTTTACAGGGTCTTGGAGAGACCCAGTACTTC. Amino acid sequence: CASSLQGLGETQYF.

The chain joins TRBV7-8 to TRBJ2-3; possible D gene TRBD1, 5 bases. Germline V lookup: CDR1 SGHVS, CDR2 FQNEAQ. The V gene lost 7 bases and the J gene lost 5 bases, with 16 bases spanning the gap. The CDR3 length is 14 residues. This chain's CDR3 is CASKVSGAKDTQYF. CDR3 sequence (DNA): TGTGCCAGCAAGGTTTCTGGGGCAAAAGATACGCAGTATTTT.

The CDR3 loop reads CASSREQGPYGYTF. In DNA, the CDR3 is TGCGCCAGCAGCCGAGAACAGGGTCCCTATGGCTACACCTTC. This rearrangement joins TRBV4-1 to TRBJ1-2, with D possibly TRBD1 on 6 matching bases. The CDR3 has 14 residues. Trimming took off 4 bases at V and 4 bases at J, with 13 bases between the two ends. CDR1 and CDR2 (germline): MGHRA, YSYEKL.

The rearrangement joins TRBV28 to TRBJ2-5; 10 nucleotides align to TRBD1. The V gene's germline CDR1 is MDHEN and CDR2 SYDVKM. Germline trimming cut 3 bases from V and 2 bases from J; bases unmatched to any gene: 3. The CDR3 extends over 15 amino acids. CDR3 sequence (DNA): TGTGCCAGCAGTTTCGGGACAGGGGTACAAGAGACCCAGTACTTC. This encodes CASSFGTGVQETQYF.

The chain combines TRBV28 with TRBJ2-7; D uncertain. The CDR3 contains 13 residues. In germline, CDR1 is MDHEN, CDR2 SYDVKM. V was cut by 3 bases and J by 2 bases, with 8 bases left in between. CDR3 amino acids: CASSFPVTYEQYF. The CDR3 nucleotides read TGTGCCAGCAGTTTCCCGGTAACCTACGAGCAGTACTTC.

The genes are TRBV6-5 and TRBJ2-2, with unresolved D. Germline V gene lookup returns CDR1 MNHEY and CDR2 SVGAGI. CDR3 size: 16 residues. V was shortened by 2 bases and J by 1 base, with 11 bases between the two germline ends. The CDR3 DNA reads as TGTGCCAGCAGTTACGCCGGGTCCCTGAACACCGGGGAGCTGTTTTTT. This gives the protein CASSYAGSLNTGELFF.

This clone was observed once. The chain combines TRBV18 with TRBJ2-2; 12 bases map to TRBD2. This CDR3 has 16 residues. Germline CDR1 KGHSH, CDR2 LQKENI. The junction had 5 bases not matched to a gene; V was cut back by 2 bases and J by 7 bases. As DNA, the CDR3 is TGTGCCAGCTCACCAGGGACTAGCGGGTTCGTCGGGGAGCTGTTTTTT. It translates to CASSPGTSGFVGELFF.

This clone showed up just once. The chain couples TRBV2 to TRBJ2-3; 9 bases are a match to TRBD2. V lost 7 bases to trimming and J lost 5 bases; unmatched junction nucleotides: 13. Germline V gene sequence: CDR1 SNHLY, CDR2 FYNNEI. The CDR3 spans 16 residues. The CDR3 sequence: CASIKLGLATEDTQYF. The CDR3 region has the DNA TGTGCCAGCATTAAGTTAGGACTAGCGACCGAAGATACGCAGTATTTT.

The rearrangement uses TRBV19 and TRBJ1-3, with D possibly being TRBD1 (5 bases). The V end was cut by 2 bases, the J end by 7 bases, with 15 bases between. The germline V gene encodes CDR1 LNHDA and CDR2 SQIVND (reference sequence). The length of the CDR3 is 15 residues. The CDR3 is CASSIWGQAHNTIYF. Here the CDR3 DNA reads TGTGCCAGTAGTATATGGGGCCAGGCTCACAACACCATATATTTT.

This sequence joins TRBV4-1 and TRBJ2-3; D may be TRBD2 (6 bases). Germline V gives CDR1 MGHRA, CDR2 YSYEKL. V was cut by 0 bases and J by 5 bases, with 12 bases left in between. The CDR3 length is 15 residues. CDR3 protein: CASSQETWGVDTQYF. CDR3 nucleotides: TGCGCCAGCAGCCAAGAGACGTGGGGGGTAGATACGCAGTATTTT.

The chain is built from TRBV19 and TRBJ2-2, with a weak D call TRBD1 (6 bases). The germline V gene encodes CDR1 LNHDA and CDR2 SQIVND (reference sequence). CDR3 size: 16 residues. Trimming stripped 4 bases from V and 0 bases from J, with 12 bases between. CDR3 loop: CASSTRGRANTGELFF. As DNA, the CDR3 is TGTGCCAGTAGTACCAGGGGACGAGCGAACACCGGGGAGCTGTTTTTT.

This chain joins TRBV2 and TRBJ2-5; TRBD2 might be the D (6 bases). The CDR3 has 12 residues. Germline V gene lookup returns CDR1 SNHLY and CDR2 FYNNEI. V gave up 4 bases and J gave up 6 bases, with 9 bases separating them. The CDR3 DNA reads as TGTGCCAGCAGTGTCGGGGGACAGACCCAGTACTTC. This gives the protein CASSVGGQTQYF. Variable domain in full (rest from reference TRBV2 and TRBJ2-5): EPEVTQTPSHQVTQMGQEVILRCVPISNHLYFYWYRQILGQKVEFLVSFYNNEISEKSEIFDDQFSVERPDGSNFTLKIRSTKLEDSAMYFCASSVGGQTQYFGPGTRLLVL.

J is TRBJ1-5 and V is TRBV4-2; tentatively, D is TRBD1 (6 bases). Germline V gene lookup returns CDR1 LGHNA and CDR2 YNFKEQ. CDR3 length: 15 amino acids. The germline V and J ends were trimmed by 3 bases and 5 bases, with 14 bases remaining between them. CDR3 nucleotides: TGTGCCAGCAGCCAGGTCACAGGGTTTGATCAGCCCCAGCATTTT. As protein: CASSQVTGFDQPQHF.